Included here is one TCR beta chain sequence, with context. The count of this clone is one. This clone's antigen is unknown. No clone much larger than this one lies a single base away; base qualities are absent. Receptors were amplified or captured by the immunoSEQ multiplex PCR assay. For the multiplex PCR, a mixture combining 60 forward primers for TCR Vbeta segments and 13 reverse primers for TCR Jbeta segments was used. The CDR3 region of rearranged TCR beta genes was amplified from genomic DNA with a multiplex PCR assay. Amplified TCR beta libraries were sequenced as 87-base-pair reads on the Illumina HiSeq System. Concerning the study's data processing: In a later analysis, tens of millions of unique TCR beta chains were counted across the 500 to 850 repertoires, and roughly 11 million of these chains were shared by at least two donors. A nearest-neighbor algorithm error-corrected the raw reads and collapsed the reads into unique sequences, merging closely related sequences to remove PCR and sequencing errors. V, D and J gene segments were assigned by aligning CDR3 sequences to IMGT reference sequences. Each retained sequence needed at least a six-nucleotide match to both a V gene segment and a J gene segment. A rearrangement was called productive if the CDR3 had no stop codons and remained in frame with V and J, and every other rearrangement was called non-productive. Following IMGT convention, CDR3 was defined as the stretch from the second conserved V-encoded cysteine up to the conserved J-encoded phenylalanine. The earlier analysis of a few hundred of the donors excluded any sequence lacking an unambiguous match to a single V gene segment. In an earlier analysis of several hundred of the donors, a V segment was called functional when productive rearrangements were above 56.7%, and segregating when the standard deviation between donors exceeded 5%. A statistical classification framework was built to diagnose cytomegalovirus status from the catalog of TCR beta chain sequences. In a later analysis, TCR nucleotide sequences were compared against IMGT/GENE-DB human TR gene sequences so that V and J genes could be assigned. The TCRdist pipeline was used in a later analysis to assign CDR3 sequences and most-parsimonious VDJ recombination scenarios. In a later analysis, each TCR beta chain was defined by its CDR3 amino acid sequence together with its V-gene family, and reads lacking a unique V-gene family were excluded. In a later analysis, approximately 590 highly shared, low-generation-probability nucleotide sequences were removed to address suspected cross-contamination and a sequencing artifact. In a later analysis, a clonal expansion index for each public chain was calculated from normalized within-repertoire ranks of inferred template counts. A later analysis computed generation probabilities with a VDJ recombination model fitted to out-of-frame rearrangements, and checked the results against IGoR. In a later analysis, TCR-TCR, TCR-HLA and TCR-CMV co-occurrence was scored with hypergeometric tests, and a repertoire-size bias correction was applied to TCR pairs. A later analysis estimated false discovery rates by permuting HLA or CMV assignments 20 times. In a later analysis, co-occurring TCRs were grouped using DBSCAN, with TCRdist sequence similarity added in when clustering inside HLA-allele-positive subsets. Repertoires with fewer than 30,000 or more than 120,000 public chains, plus five repertoires with anomalous nucleotide sharing, were excluded from co-occurrence clustering. TCRdb took over this immuneACCESS table, retaining in-frame rearrangements with V and J assigned. Such tables are incomplete; in checked studies, under half of the missing clones stem from an unresolved V gene, and the remainder is unexplained. The D gene and trimming were derived from the DNA, and the V and J assignments and clone size from that table. In this sample the table shows tens of thousands of clones, around 84% of which occur a single time. In total, the top ten clones hold less than 4.5% of the sample.

In total, just over 650 healthy bone marrow donors made up the cohort. At the time of sampling, all cohort members were nominally healthy, though unrecorded immune exposures were likely present. The donor was CMV seronegative and was included in the group of a few hundred seronegative cohort members. Every donor gave a peripheral blood sample, and the peripheral blood mononuclear cells from that sample were used for TCR beta sequencing. Genomic DNA extraction from the blood cell samples was performed with the Qiagen DNeasy Blood Extraction Kit. The entry originates in a study of cytomegalovirus exposure and HLA in healthy donors (dated by TCRdb to between 2016 and 2019). About the investigation overall: An earlier analysis of around 600 of the donors reported about 250 Gb of sequence data and 100 million to 140 million unique TCR beta sequences from about 180 million T cells. An early release that covered 500 to 800 HLA-typed donors contained around 300 gigabases of sequencing data and 65 million to 100 million unique TCR sequences. Among the approximately 400 genotyped donors, more than 70% belonged to the genetic ancestry cluster associated with self-reported Caucasian donors. The study aimed to test whether cataloging public T cell receptors could reveal signatures of past pathogen exposure. The T cell repertoires of 700 or so subjects were profiled by immunosequencing and related to cytomegalovirus serostatus. In addition to the first cohort of 650 to 800 subjects, a separate validation cohort of approximately 120 different subjects was used. To predict cytomegalovirus infection status, the study combined high-throughput TCR immunosequencing, statistical association of individual TCRs with disease status, and machine learning. A later analysis re-examined previously published TCR beta repertoires from about 670 donors and added high-resolution HLA genotyping to investigate patterns of TCR occurrence. Rather than using new phenotypic data, the later analysis identified candidate immune exposures from TCR beta sequences and from how often those sequences occurred across donors. To decide whether each TCR beta V gene segment behaved as functional or pseudogenic, an earlier analysis of some 600 of the donors relied on high-throughput TCR beta sequencing. Donor age, sex, ethnicity and CMV serostatus were compiled together with the repertoire data. In a later genetic analysis, genome-wide SNP genotypes for about 55% of the 666 donors were used, and that subset was treated as a discovery cohort. Every discovery cohort repertoire had been produced on one sequencing platform. HLA typing covered class I and class II loci at four-digit resolution. Typing coverage differed by locus: A, B, C, DRB1 and DQB1 were typed in about 620-630 donors, DQA1 in about 500, DPA1 in nearly 610, and DPB1 in just under 490. Five DR-DQ haplotypes were handled as single units for association and clustering, since linkage in the cohort was strong. Among some 400 genotyped donors of the cohort, an average of roughly 230,000 unique TCR beta nucleotide sequences was sequenced per donor, of which about 19% were non-productive. What the study reported, not specific to this receptor: In vitro tests confirmed that a few of the cytomegalovirus-associated TCR beta chains recognize cytomegalovirus antigens. While some public TCRs were present in many individuals, most TCR sequences turned up only very rarely across donors. Linkage disequilibrium might explain the correlated functional status among segregating V segments, but an unknown experimental factor could not be excluded. A later analysis associated about 17,000 TCR beta sequences with specific HLA alleles at a false discovery rate of 0.05. Broadly in line with IMGT annotations, most TCR beta V segments showed up in productive rearrangements about 87% or about 30% of the time in an earlier analysis of several hundred of the donors. According to the authors, the approach could potentially be generalized to other disease states and immunological phenotypes. In a later analysis, most CMV-associated TCR beta chains were found to appear HLA-restricted, with HLA associations seemingly driven largely by CMV exposure. A further reported finding was that TCR beta sequences accurately predicted the HLA-A and HLA-B alleles for most subjects in the first cohort. The study listed 150 to 200 TCR beta chains as associated with cytomegalovirus. A later analysis reported that several top co-occurrence clusters appeared linked to parvovirus B19, influenza, CMV and Epstein-Barr virus. Strong co-occurrence of HLA alleles, especially DR and DQ, made assigning TCR associations to individual alleles difficult. Seventeen rarely observed V segments, including chromosome 9 orphons, were excluded from the earlier analysis of several hundred of the donors because counts were too low. A cluster of highly shared sequence variants was judged likely to represent a technical artifact of the sequencing pipeline. In both the original and validation cohorts, the classifier was reported to diagnose cytomegalovirus status with high specificity and sensitivity. The cohort was sequenced for TCR beta chains only, and without alpha or paired-chain data the features that could be detected were limited. For the cohort, immune exposure information was limited to CMV serostatus. V-gene and J-gene trimming of TCR beta chains was associated with a missense DCLRE1C variant in a later genetic analysis, and the association was replicated in an independent cohort. Because the 87-base-pair reads could not distinguish some IMGT-functional V segments, including TRBV6-2 and TRBV6-3, those segments were excluded. In a later analysis, HLA-associated TCR beta chains were found to be more clonally expanded and to have lower generation probabilities than equally common non-associated chains. The presence/absence analyses assumed that sequencing depth was roughly uniform across donors, and that assumption may not be true. In a later analysis, the rate of TCR association differed among HLA loci, with DRB1 alleles having the most associated TCRs and HLA-C alleles having the fewest. According to a later genetic analysis, donors in an Asian-associated ancestry cluster had fewer N-insertions in productive TCRs than the approximately 630-donor mean. Because HLA typing was missing for some donors at each locus, association tests included only the typed subset.

Germline trimming: 2 bases from V, 2 bases from J; junction bases outside gene matches: 2. The CDR3 numbers 15 residues from cysteine through phenylalanine. Only the CDR3 part of the read is kept: 45 bases, read in frame from the first base. The germline V gene encodes CDR1 SGHTA and CDR2 FQGNSA. The receptor comes from a woman in her late teens or twenties in good health and CMV-seronegative. The source material was PBMCs. The rearrangement joined TRBV7-2 to TRBJ1-5, with 8 bases matching TRBD1. The CDR3 region: CASSLTTGGNQPQHF. The sequenced DNA is TGTGCCAGCAGCTTAACGACAGGGGGCAATCAGCCCCAGCATTTT.